This entry lists 11 T cell receptor beta chains sequenced from one sample in a study of T cell clonotyping in hematopoietic cell transplantation. Produced via immunoSEQ multiplex PCR; TCRdb's table is partial and in-frame only. The table has 5,000 to 6,500 clones, just under 80% seen once. The sample here was peripheral blood mononuclear cells, taken 180 days after allogeneic stem cell transplant. Receptor source: a male patient aged 70 to 79 who had an allogeneic stem cell transplant from an unrelated donor, so T cells may come from the graft donor. Some clones in this sample may be carry-over from other donors' samples.

This chain uses TRBV5-6 with TRBJ1-5; 7 nucleotides align to TRBD1. This CDR3 region has 15 residues. The V gene's germline CDR1 is SGHDT and CDR2 YYEEEE. The V and J ends lost 0 bases and 6 bases, in that order; junction bases with no gene match: 6. The CDR3 protein is CASSLGQGNRQPQHF. The CDR3 DNA sequence: TGTGCCAGCAGCTTGGGACAGGGAAATCGTCAGCCCCAGCATTTT.

The J gene is TRBJ1-5, the V gene TRBV19, with a weak D call TRBD1 (5 bases). Germline CDR1 is LNHDA and CDR2 is SQIVND (reference sequence). V shed 6 bases and J shed 1 base, with 10 bases lying between them. This CDR3 has 14 residues. DNA for the CDR3: TGTGCCAGTAGATACGGGGACAGCAATCAGCCCCAGCATTTT. It encodes CASRYGDSNQPQHF.

The J gene is TRBJ2-7, the V gene TRBV29-1; D may be TRBD1 or TRBD2 (5 bases each). V was clipped by 7 bases and J by 4 bases, with 26 bases between them. CDR1 and CDR2 from the germline V gene are SQVTM and ANQGSEA. CDR3 length: 16 amino acids. The CDR3 spells CSAVWPDSPWGYEQYF. CDR3 DNA sequence: TGCAGCGCGGTTTGGCCGGACTCTCCCTGGGGGTACGAGCAGTACTTC.

This clone was recorded once. This chain links TRBV25-1 with TRBJ1-1, with TRBD1 matching 7 bases. V was pared by 7 bases and J by 1 base, with 6 bases of the junction left unmatched. Germline V gene data show CDR1 as MGHDK and CDR2 as SYGVNS. The CDR3 is made up of 14 amino acids. The chain's CDR3 is CASNQGVGNTEAFF. As DNA, the CDR3 is TGTGCCAGCAATCAGGGGGTGGGGAACACTGAAGCTTTCTTT.

CDR3 nucleotides: TGCGCCAGCAGCCAAGATCGCTCAGATGGAAACACCATATATTTT. It specifies CASSQDRSDGNTIYF. The rearrangement links TRBV4-3 to TRBJ1-3, with D unclear. This CDR3 is built from 15 residues. V gave up 0 bases and J gave up 3 bases, with 9 bases separating them. CDR1 is LGHNA, CDR2 YSLEER, per germline.

The rearrangement joins TRBV6-6 to TRBJ2-7; 13 nucleotides line up with TRBD2. Germline V gene data show CDR1 as MNHNY and CDR2 as SVGAGI (reference sequence). With V trimmed by 5 bases and J by 6 bases, 10 bases remained unmatched. This CDR3 contains 16 residues. CDR3 DNA sequence: TGTGCCAGCAGTCAAACTAGCGGGAGGGTTTTAATCGAGCAGTACTTC. This sequence encodes CASSQTSGRVLIEQYF.

This clone turned up a few times. V and J are TRBV5-1 and TRBJ2-2, with TRBD2 matching 8 bases. Germline loops: CDR1 SGHRS, CDR2 YFSETQ. The CDR3 runs to 16 residues. After removal of 5 bases from V and 5 bases from J, the junction contained 11 bases not matched to a gene. The CDR3 is CASRPPGGAGTGELFF. For the CDR3, the DNA is TGCGCCAGCAGACCGCCGGGAGGGGCAGGGACCGGGGAGCTGTTTTTT.

The genes are TRBV28 and TRBJ1-1; the D gene is possibly TRBD1 (5 bases). With 5 bases removed from V and 4 bases from J, the gap between germline ends came to 17 bases. CDR1 and CDR2 from the germline V gene are MDHEN and SYDVKM. The CDR3 is 15 residues long. The CDR3 loop reads CASSPRGGGGTEAFF. In DNA form, the CDR3 reads TGTGCCAGCAGTCCCCGGGGCGGGGGAGGCACTGAAGCTTTCTTT.

The chain is built from TRBV30 and TRBJ1-1; no definite D call. V was clipped by 0 bases and J by 0 bases, with 11 bases between them. Germline V gives CDR1 GTSNPN, CDR2 SVGIG (reference sequence). This CDR3 contains 15 residues. The CDR3 reads CAWSVLAGLNTEAFF. The CDR3 nucleotides are TGTGCCTGGAGTGTACTCGCGGGCCTGAACACTGAAGCTTTCTTT.

The genes are TRBV5-1 and TRBJ1-1; TRBD1 might be the D (5 bases). The CDR3 spans 15 residues. Looked up from germline, CDR1 is SGHRS and CDR2 is YFSETQ. The ends were cut back, 1 base at V and 5 bases at J, with 15 bases in the middle. CDR3 nucleotides: TGCGCCAGCAGCTTGTTGTCAGGGACGGGGACTGAAGCTTTCTTT. It specifies CASSLLSGTGTEAFF.

The chain has TRBV14 and TRBJ2-5, with D unresolved. The germline V and J ends were trimmed by 3 bases and 0 bases, with 5 bases remaining between them. CDR3 length: 13 amino acids. Germline assignment: CDR1 SGHDN and CDR2 FVKESK. The CDR3 loop reads CASSHLYQETQYF. The CDR3 coding sequence is TGTGCCAGCAGCCACCTGTACCAAGAGACCCAGTACTTC.